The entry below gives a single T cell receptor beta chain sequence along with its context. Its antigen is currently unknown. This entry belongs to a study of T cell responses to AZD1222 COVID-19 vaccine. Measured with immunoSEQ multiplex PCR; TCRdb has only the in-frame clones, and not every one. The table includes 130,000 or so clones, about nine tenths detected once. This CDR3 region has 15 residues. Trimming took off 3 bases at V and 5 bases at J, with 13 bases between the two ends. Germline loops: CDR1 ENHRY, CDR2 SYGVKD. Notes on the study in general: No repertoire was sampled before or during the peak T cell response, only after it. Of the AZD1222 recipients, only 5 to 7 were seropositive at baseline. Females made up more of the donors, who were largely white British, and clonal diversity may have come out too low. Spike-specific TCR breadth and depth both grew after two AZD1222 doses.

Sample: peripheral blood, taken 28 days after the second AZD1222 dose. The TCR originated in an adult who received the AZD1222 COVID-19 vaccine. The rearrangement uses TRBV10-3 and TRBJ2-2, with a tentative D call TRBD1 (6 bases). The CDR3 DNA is TGTGCCATCAGTGACCTACCTACAGGGACCGGGGAGCTGTTTTTT. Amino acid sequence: CAISDLPTGTGELFF.